The 31 T cell receptor beta chains presented below share a single source sample, sequenced in a study of T cell responses to AZD1222 COVID-19 vaccine. Some clones are missing from TCRdb's copy, which holds only in-frame ones; the method was immunoSEQ multiplex PCR. The top ten clones hold 2.9% of a sample with about 110,000 clones, about 94% of them seen once. Sequencing was performed on peripheral blood, taken 28 days after the second AZD1222 dose. The receptors were sampled from an adult who received the AZD1222 COVID-19 vaccine.

The gene calls are TRBV4-2 and TRBJ2-1; no clear D. Per the germline V gene, CDR1 is LGHNA and CDR2 is YNFKEQ. V lost 5 bases and J lost 1, with 12 bases in between. The CDR3 sequence is 15 residues long. CDR3 residues: CASSSYGESYNEQFF. The CDR3 DNA reads as TGTGCCAGCAGCTCATACGGCGAGTCCTACAATGAGCAGTTCTTC.

This clone was seen once. The chain joins TRBV2 to TRBJ2-5, with a weak D call TRBD2 (6 bases). With 4 bases removed from V and 2 bases from J, the gap between germline ends came to 17 bases. This CDR3 has 16 amino acids. CDR1 is SNHLY and CDR2 is FYNNEI in the germline V gene. CDR3 amino acids: CASSAFMAGNQETQYF. The CDR3 DNA reads TGTGCCAGCAGTGCATTCATGGCGGGGAATCAAGAGACCCAGTACTTC.

V and J are TRBV11-2 and TRBJ1-1; no definite D call. Trimming removed 3 bases from V and 4 bases from J, with 12 bases in between. The CDR3 runs 14 residues. Germline V lookup: CDR1 SGHAT, CDR2 FQNNGV. The CDR3 DNA reads as TGTGCCAGCAGCTTCCTTAAGGGTTTCACTGAAGCTTTCTTT. Encoded protein: CASSFLKGFTEAFF.

The rearrangement links TRBV7-9 to TRBJ2-7; TRBD2 matches at 9 bases. V shed 5 bases, J shed 2 bases, and the junction held 10 bases outside the gene matches. The CDR3 contains 16 residues. CDR1 and CDR2 (germline): SEHNR, FQNEAQ (reference sequence). CDR3 region: CASSHSWRGGTYEQYF. The CDR3, as DNA: TGTGCCAGCAGCCACAGCTGGCGGGGGGGAACCTACGAGCAGTACTTC.

The chain links TRBV11-2 to TRBJ1-1, with D unclear. Per germline, CDR1 SGHAT and CDR2 FQNNGV. CDR3 length: 15 residues. V was pared by 7 bases and J by 1 base, with 16 bases between. The CDR3 nucleotides read TGTGCCAGCAACCACATGGCGTCGGGGAACACTGAAGCTTTCTTT. Protein sequence: CASNHMASGNTEAFF.

The genes are TRBV5-1 and TRBJ1-1; D is unclear. This CDR3 is 15 amino acids long. Trimming cost V 0 bases and J 0 bases, with 9 bases left between them. In germline, CDR1 is SGHRS, CDR2 YFSETQ. The CDR3 sequence is CASSLGRRLNTEAFF. The CDR3 nucleotides read TGCGCCAGCAGCTTGGGGCGTCGATTGAACACTGAAGCTTTCTTT.

This sequence joins TRBV7-2 and TRBJ1-5; TRBD1 matches at 7 bases. The CDR3 totals 15 residues. CDR1 is SGHTA, CDR2 FQGNSA, per germline. The V gene end was trimmed by 1 base and the J gene end by 4 bases; junction bases not matched to a gene: 4. The CDR3 loop reads CASSLGQGPNQPQHF. For the CDR3, the DNA is TGTGCCAGCAGCTTAGGACAGGGCCCTAATCAGCCCCAGCATTTT.

The chain couples TRBV5-1 to TRBJ1-2; the D gene is possibly TRBD1 (6 bases). V was cut by 4 bases and J by 5 bases, with 15 bases left in between. Germline loops: CDR1 SGHRS, CDR2 YFSETQ. The CDR3 loop spans 14 amino acids. The CDR3 DNA sequence: TGCGCCAGCAGCATCGAACAGGGCGGGTATGGCTACACCTTC. Amino acid sequence: CASSIEQGGYGYTF.

This clone was seen a single time. This chain uses TRBV10-2 with TRBJ1-5; 10 nucleotides agree with TRBD1. The V segment lost 0 bases and the J segment 6 bases; nucleotides outside the gene matches: 11. The CDR3 contains 18 residues. CDR1 WSHSY and CDR2 SAAADI come from the germline V gene. The CDR3 DNA is TGCGCCAGCAGTGAGTCGGGATGGAGACAGGGGGCGAGTCAGCCCCAGCATTTT. Protein: CASSESGWRQGASQPQHF.

The count of this clone is one. The J gene is TRBJ1-5, the V gene TRBV6-5; 10 bases align to TRBD1. V shed 5 bases and J 6 bases; nucleotides not matched to a gene: 7. The CDR3 runs to 15 residues. Germline V gene data show CDR1 as MNHEY and CDR2 as SVGAGI. CDR3 protein: CASSRDRGMGQPQHF. The CDR3 DNA is TGTGCCAGCAGTAGGGACAGGGGTATGGGTCAGCCCCAGCATTTT.

The V gene is TRBV5-1, the J gene TRBJ1-1; weak D call: TRBD1 (5 bases). The germline V gene encodes CDR1 SGHRS and CDR2 YFSETQ. V lost 3 bases to trimming and J lost 10 bases, with 19 bases between them. The length of the CDR3 is 14 residues. The CDR3 sequence: CASSWGEFSNGAFF. In DNA form, the CDR3 reads TGCGCCAGCAGCTGGGGGGAATTTAGTAATGGAGCTTTCTTT.

The chain employs TRBV3-1 (or the pseudogene TRBV3-2) and TRBJ1-2, with D possibly matching TRBD1 (6 bases). Looked up from germline, CDR1 is LGHDT and CDR2 is YNNKEL (reference sequence). Trimming left V 1 base short and J 4 bases short, with 16 bases between. The CDR3 runs 16 residues. In DNA, the CDR3 is TGTGCCAGCAGCCAAGTCGGGGGGGCACCGGGCTATGGCTACACCTTC. Amino acid sequence: CASSQVGGAPGYGYTF.

This clone was seen only once. The chain is built from TRBV27 and TRBJ1-2, with TRBD1 matching over 8 bases. This CDR3 is 15 amino acids long. CDR1 and CDR2 from the germline V gene are MNHEY and SMNVEV (reference sequence). The V and J ends lost 2 bases and 8 bases, in that order; junction bases with no gene match: 10. CDR3 sequence: CASSLSWTGSRGYTF. The CDR3 DNA follows: TGTGCCAGCAGTTTAAGCTGGACAGGGAGTAGGGGCTACACCTTC.

The chain joins TRBV6-2 or TRBV6-3 to TRBJ1-3; tentative D call: TRBD1 (5 bases). Germline V CDR1 and CDR2: MNHEY, SVGEGT. The CDR3 has 15 residues. V was cut by 0 bases and J by 2 bases, with 8 bases left in between. The CDR3 reads CASSYSGAPGNTIYF. The CDR3 DNA sequence: TGTGCCAGCAGTTACTCCGGGGCCCCTGGAAACACCATATATTTT.

The chain couples TRBV19 to TRBJ1-6; D perhaps matches TRBD1 (5 bases). Trimming pared 3 bases from V and 6 bases from J, leaving 9 bases between. CDR3 length equals 14 residues. Germline CDR1 is LNHDA and CDR2 is SQIVND (reference sequence). The CDR3 DNA follows: TGTGCCAGTAGTATCGGGACGACTAATTCACCCCTCCACTTT. Translation gives CASSIGTTNSPLHF. The variable domain in full, completed from reference TRBV19 and TRBJ1-6, reads DGGITQSPKYLFRKEGQNVTLSCEQNLNHDAMYWYRQDPGQGLRLIYYSQIVNDFQKGDIAEGYSVSREKKESFPLTVTSAQKNPTAFYLCASSIGTTNSPLHFGNGTRLTVT.

The rearrangement uses TRBV11-2 and TRBJ2-1, with D possibly matching TRBD1 (5 bases). CDR3 length equals 12 residues. V gave up 2 bases and J gave up 9 bases, with 8 bases separating them. Germline loops: CDR1 SGHAT, CDR2 FQNNGV. CDR3 nucleotide sequence: TGTGCCAGCAGCTTATTTAGGGGTGAGCAGTTCTTC. Translation gives CASSLFRGEQFF.

This sequence joins TRBV5-6 and TRBJ2-7; D is uncertain. This CDR3 contains 12 residues. Looked up from germline, CDR1 is SGHDT and CDR2 is YYEEEE. V shed 1 base and J shed 4 bases, with 6 bases lying between them. CDR3 protein: CASSLTGYEQYF. CDR3 sequence (DNA): TGTGCCAGCAGCTTGACCGGGTACGAGCAGTACTTC.

This clone is a singleton in its sample. The rearrangement joins TRBV2 to TRBJ2-2; TRBD1 agrees at 7 bases. The CDR3 contains 15 residues. J gave up 1 base and V 4 bases, and 3 bases lay outside the gene matches. The germline CDR1 and CDR2 sequences are SNHLY and FYNNEI. In nucleotides, the CDR3 is TGTGCCAGCAGTGGAAGGGACAGGAACACCGGGGAGCTGTTTTTT. Translation: CASSGRDRNTGELFF.

The CDR3 loop is CASSYDRVTEAFF. As DNA, the CDR3 is TGTGCCAGCAGTTACGACAGGGTCACTGAAGCTTTCTTT. V is TRBV6-6 and J is TRBJ1-1, with 7 positions matching TRBD1. This CDR3 is built from 13 residues. The germline V gene has CDR1 MNHNY and CDR2 SVGAGI (reference sequence). The V gene end was trimmed by 2 bases and the J gene end by 4 bases; junction bases not matched to a gene: 1.

CDR3 protein: CANAGGDGTDTQYF. In nucleotides, the CDR3 is TGTGCCAATGCCGGGGGTGATGGCACAGATACGCAGTATTTT. The chain couples TRBV7-9 to TRBJ2-3, with D maybe TRBD2 (6 bases). Trimming removed 10 bases from V and 1 base from J, with 15 bases in between. Germline-derived CDR1 and CDR2 are SEHNR and FQNEAQ (reference sequence). The CDR3 runs 14 residues. Together with reference TRBV7-9 and TRBJ2-3, the CDR3 gives the full variable domain: DTGVSQNPRHKITKRGQNVTFRCDPISEHNRLYWYRQTLGQGPEFLTYFQNEAQLEKSRLLSDRFSAERPKGSFSTLEIQRTEQGDSAMYLCANAGGDGTDTQYFGPGTRLTVL.

J is TRBJ2-1 and V is TRBV11-2; D remains unclear. Germline values: CDR1 SGHAT, CDR2 FQNNGV. With 4 bases removed from V and 4 bases from J, the gap between germline ends came to 8 bases. This CDR3 is built from 13 residues. The CDR3 DNA reads as TGTGCCAGCAGCTCCGACTCGTACAATGAGCAGTTCTTC. This translates into CASSSDSYNEQFF.

The chain has TRBV7-2 and TRBJ1-6; TRBD1 agrees at 7 bases. Germline CDR1 is SGHTA and CDR2 is FQGNSA. Trimming removed 5 bases from V and 6 bases from J; junction bases left unmatched: 10. This CDR3 comprises 16 residues. CDR3 sequence: CASSTLTGVGNSPLHF. As DNA, the CDR3 is TGTGCCAGCAGCACGTTAACAGGGGTGGGTAATTCACCCCTCCACTTT.

The chain joins TRBV18 to TRBJ1-6, with 9 bases aligning to TRBD1. CDR3 length: 15 residues. The J segment lost 10 bases and the V segment lost 3 bases, leaving 7 bases of the junction unmatched. Germline values: CDR1 KGHSH, CDR2 LQKENI. This CDR3 reads CASSPVQGADSPLHF. The CDR3 region has the DNA TGTGCCAGCTCACCGGTACAGGGGGCTGACTCACCCCTCCACTTT.

The chain couples TRBV5-1 to TRBJ1-1, with D unclear. Germline-derived CDR1 and CDR2 are SGHRS and YFSETQ. This CDR3 spans 14 amino acids. V lost 0 bases and J 3 bases, leaving 9 bases between the germline ends. The DNA of the CDR3 is TGCGCCAGCAGCTTGGCCCAGACCTACACTGAAGCTTTCTTT. Residues: CASSLAQTYTEAFF.

As concerns this clone: At the DNA level, this CDR3 is encoded by other sequences in the same sample as well. The chain joins TRBV27 to TRBJ1-4; D is unclear. The length of the CDR3 is 13 residues. The germline V gene encodes CDR1 MNHEY and CDR2 SMNVEV (reference sequence). The ends were cut back, 4 bases at V and 5 bases at J, with 8 bases in the middle. The CDR3 sequence: CASSSGLNEKLFF. The CDR3 DNA reads as TGTGCCAGCAGTTCCGGCCTAAATGAAAAACTGTTTTTT.

The chain links TRBV12-3 or TRBV12-4 to TRBJ2-2, with TRBD2 identical over 9 bases. The CDR3 sequence is 13 residues long. The junction had 8 bases not matched to a gene; V was cut back by 11 bases and J by 7 bases. CDR3 in DNA: TGTGCCGGGGCTAGCGGGATTATCGGGGAGCTGTTTTTT. It yields the protein CAGASGIIGELFF.

The chain couples TRBV10-1 to TRBJ2-3; a possible D gene is TRBD1 (6 bases). The CDR3 spans 14 residues. With 3 bases removed from V and 7 bases from J, the gap between germline ends came to 14 bases. The germline gives CDR1 WNHNN, CDR2 SYGVQD (reference sequence). The chain's CDR3 is CASSDRGRRNTQYF. The DNA for the CDR3 is TGCGCCAGCAGTGACAGGGGCCGTAGAAATACGCAGTATTTT.

V and J are TRBV27 and TRBJ2-7; D is ambiguous. Germline CDR1 and CDR2: MNHEY and SMNVEV (reference sequence). This CDR3 comprises 15 residues. V was shortened by 7 bases and J by 0 bases, with 16 bases between the two germline ends. CDR3 DNA sequence: TGTGCCAGCATAGGGTTTTACAACGGCTCCTACGAGCAGTACTTC. Translated: CASIGFYNGSYEQYF.

The V call is TRBV21-1, the J call TRBJ1-1; TRBD1, the table's D call, lacks a check against the DNA. TRBV21-1 represents a pseudogene. The CDR3 extends over 16 amino acids. The CDR3 DNA sequence: TGTGCCAGCAGGTCAAGAGGGGGACAGGGGGCGGGTGAAGCTTTCTTT. This translates into CASRSRGGQGAGEAFF.

The V call is TRBV19, the J call TRBJ2-1; 7 nucleotides match TRBD1. The germline gives CDR1 LNHDA, CDR2 SQIVND (reference sequence). J was trimmed by 4 bases and V by 4 bases; bases with no gene match: 10. The CDR3 totals 16 residues. In DNA, the CDR3 is TGTGCCAGTAGTACACGGACAGGTAGAGGGTACAATGAGCAGTTCTTC. This encodes CASSTRTGRGYNEQFF.

This chain joins TRBV5-6 and TRBJ1-2, with 9 bases identical to TRBD1. The V segment lost 4 bases and the J segment 8 bases; nucleotides outside the gene matches: 9. Looked up from germline, CDR1 is SGHDT and CDR2 is YYEEEE. The CDR3 consists of 14 residues. The CDR3 protein is CASSENRGRSGYTF. The CDR3 bases are TGTGCCAGCAGCGAGAACAGGGGGCGATCCGGCTACACCTTC.